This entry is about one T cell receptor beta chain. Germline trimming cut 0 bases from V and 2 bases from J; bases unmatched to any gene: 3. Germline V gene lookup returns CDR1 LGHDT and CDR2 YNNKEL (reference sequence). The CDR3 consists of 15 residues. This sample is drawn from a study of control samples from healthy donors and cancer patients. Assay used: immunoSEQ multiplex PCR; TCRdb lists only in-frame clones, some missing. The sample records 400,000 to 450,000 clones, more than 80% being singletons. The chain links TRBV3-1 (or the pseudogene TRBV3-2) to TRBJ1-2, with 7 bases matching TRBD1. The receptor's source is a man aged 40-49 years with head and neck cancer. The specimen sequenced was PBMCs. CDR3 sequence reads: CASSQDWDRNYGYTF. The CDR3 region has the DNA TGTGCCAGCAGCCAAGATTGGGACAGAAACTATGGCTACACCTTC.